This T cell receptor beta chain was recovered during a study of PD-1 and CTLA-4 blockade in melanoma. Profiling relied on immunoSEQ multiplex PCR, and the TCRdb table lists in-frame clones only, not all of them. Of 15,000 to 20,000 clones in the sample, 60% to 75% were seen once. The CDR3 covers 12 residues. Trimming cost V 3 bases and J 7 bases, with 10 bases left between them. Germline lookup yields CDR1 SQVTM and CDR2 ANQGSEA. The material was CD8+ T cells from peripheral blood, obtained before anti-PD-1 treatment. This receptor was taken from a human donor with melanoma. V usage is TRBV29-1 and J usage is TRBJ2-1, with D unclear. The CDR3 region has the DNA TGCAGCGTTGATTATTTAGGAAATGAGCAGTTCTTC. This encodes CSVDYLGNEQFF.